In this sample, the clone carrying this T cell receptor (beta chain) turned up a few times. After removal of 5 bases from V and 1 base from J, the junction contained 4 bases not matched to a gene. Germline-derived CDR1 and CDR2 are SGHAT and FQNNGV. The CDR3 is made up of 14 amino acids. In the study's own analysis: The assay estimated nucleated cells by amplifying reference gene primers. Measured with immunoSEQ multiplex PCR; TCRdb has only the in-frame clones, and not every one. Clonal size and the V and J genes are those of that table, whereas D and trimming came from the DNA. This table has about 160,000 clones, just under 85% appearing once. This sample stems from a study of blood T cell repertoires in COVID-19. About the research overall: Acute and convalescent COVID-19 samples came from the United States, Italy and Spain. PBMCs, B-cell-depleted T cells, or T cells provided the cDNA or gDNA that made up the material.

This receptor was taken from a man in his forties who had recovered from COVID-19. The chain combines TRBV11-2 with TRBJ2-5, with TRBD1 matching over 7 bases. The sequencing input was peripheral blood. The CDR3 loop reads CASSVGTAQETQYF. As DNA, the CDR3 is TGTGCCAGCAGCGTGGGGACAGCCCAAGAGACCCAGTACTTC.